This T cell receptor (beta chain) was captured by sequencing in a study of identical twins. Study observations and caveats: A lower insertion count was a feature of abundant cord blood beta clonotypes, with no such feature in memory repertoires. Sharing of beta out-of-frame sequences by twins showed a weaker excess.

Template switching added a universal primer binding site, and final cDNA carried unique molecular identifiers. TCRdb re-called the 5' RACE reads with MiXCR, one entry per CDR3 protein. This sample has 640,000 or so distinct CDR3 sequences, with roughly 6% found just once. Germline CDR1 and CDR2: MNHEY and SMNVEV (reference sequence). There are 14 residues in the CDR3. V lost 5 bases, J lost 0 bases, and 10 bases lay in between. A word on this clonotype: As yet, its antigen is unknown.

The receptor was isolated from a man between 18 and 29 years old in good health. Specimen: naive T cells sorted from blood. The chain couples TRBV27 to TRBJ1-2, with D unresolved. CDR3 coding DNA: TGTGCCAGCAGTACGGCACCAGCTAACTATGGCTACACCTTC. Protein sequence: CASSTAPANYGYTF.